This TCR beta chain was captured by sequencing in a study of OX40 agonist ivuxolimab in advanced cancers. Whole-study context: Hepatocellular carcinoma, melanoma, renal cell or head and neck cancer occurred in dose-escalation patients. Participants averaged roughly 60 years of age (range about 23 to 80) and were 75% to 90% male. Study results and caveats: Clonal expansion in partial responders at 0.1-3.0 mg/kg ranked among the lowest.

This clone was observed a single time. The antigen is unknown. Clones were read by immunoSEQ multiplex PCR, and TCRdb kept only the in-frame ones, dropping some. The top ten clones hold 30% to 45% of a sample with more than 13,000 clones, 60% to 80% of them seen once. The germline gives CDR1 MNHEY, CDR2 SMNVEV (reference sequence). V gave up 4 bases and J gave up 1 base, with 14 bases separating them. The CDR3 covers 15 residues. This receptor was taken from an adult with an advanced solid tumor such as melanoma, head and neck, liver or kidney cancer. The input for sequencing was CD4+ or CD8+ T cells sorted from blood, taken in a trial of the OX40 agonist ivuxolimab. The rearrangement joins TRBV27 to TRBJ2-7; D gene ambiguous. The CDR3 DNA reads TGTGCCAGCAGTTCTCGCCGACATCCTTCCTACGAGCAGTACTTC. Translating gives CASSSRRHPSYEQYF.